Each of the 25 T cell receptor beta chains below was sequenced from the same sample in a study of tumor and adjacent non-tumor tissue in lung cancer. RNA was extracted from bulk tissue without any cell sorting. Distant lung tissue was collected more than 3 cm away from the tumor edge. A modified ARM-PCR protocol with three rounds of nested PCR amplified TCRbeta. One entry per CDR3 protein results from TCRdb running MiXCR on the multiplex PCR reads. In the table there are under 80,000 distinct CDR3 sequences, around 80% of which are singletons. Sequenced input: distant non-tumor lung tissue. These receptors came from a man aged 55-75 years with non-small cell lung cancer.

This clonotype came up many times. V gene TRBV6-2 or TRBV6-3 combines with J gene TRBJ1-5; tentatively, D is TRBD1 (5 bases). This CDR3 has 18 amino acids. Germline values: CDR1 MNHEY, CDR2 SVGEGT. V lost 4 bases and J lost 1, with 20 bases in between. The CDR3 loop is CASSFRGLTVQSNQPQHF. The CDR3, as DNA: TGTGCCAGCAGTTTCCGGGGCCTAACCGTCCAGAGCAATCAGCCCCAGCATTTT.

Remarks on this clonotype: One junction end disagrees with the germline gene, perhaps due to a read error. V usage is TRBV20-1 and J usage is TRBJ2-6; the D call may be TRBD1 or TRBD2 (5 bases each). CDR1 is DFQATT, CDR2 SNEGSKA, per germline (reference sequence). This CDR3 contains 17 residues. For the CDR3, the DNA is TGCAGCGCTAGAAGGTCGGCAGGGAGCATGGGGGCCAACGTCCTGACTTTC. The encoded protein is CSARRSAGSMGANVLTF.

Notes on this clonotype: The germline gene is not matched at one end of the junction; a read error may be the cause. The rearrangement links TRBV12-3 or TRBV12-4 to TRBJ2-1; no reliable D call. There are 13 residues in the CDR3. The CDR3 here is CDSSFGLGDEQFF. CDR3 DNA: TGTGACAGCAGTTTCGGGTTGGGCGATGAGCAGTTTTTC.

Concerning this clonotype itself: The CDR3 does not end in the conserved phenylalanine or tryptophan, so this is likely a read error. No DNA is shown, since the ends of the CDR3 on it are uncertain; the CDR3 is the one TCRdb lists. The J gene is TRBJ2-5, the V gene TRBV10-3; no check of the table's D call, TRBD2, against the DNA was made. The germline gives CDR1 ENHRY, CDR2 SYGVKD. The CDR3 sequence runs 15 residues, both termini included. The CDR3 is CAISESRALAETHYL.

Turning to this clonotype: A read error may account for a junction end that differs from germline. V is TRBV10-3 and J is TRBJ1-2; D is unresolved. The length of the CDR3 is 14 residues. Germline CDR1 and CDR2: ENHRY and SYGVKD. CDR3 bases: TGTGCCATCAGAGCCAGGACTGTCAACTATGGCTACATCTTC. This sequence encodes CAIRARTVNYGYIF.

Comments on this clonotype: A junction end diverges from the germline sequence, so it may reflect a read error. This chain links TRBV11-1 with TRBJ1-1; D is unclear. The CDR3 covers 13 residues. The germline gives CDR1 SGHAT, CDR2 FQDESV (reference sequence). CDR3 loop: CASSLEPWAEAFF. The DNA for the CDR3 is TGTGCCAGCAGCTTAGAGCCGTGGGCTGAAGCTTTCTTC.

Comments on this clonotype: It may be a read error: a sequence one base away is much more abundant. The chain has TRBV7-9 and TRBJ2-3; 7 bases map to TRBD2. J was trimmed by 3 bases and V by 9 bases; bases with no gene match: 18. The CDR3 runs 17 residues. Germline V lookup: CDR1 SEHNR, CDR2 FQNEAQ (reference sequence). CDR3 in amino acids: CARRRDAGGGPTDTQYF. The CDR3 coding sequence is TGTGCCAGGAGACGCGATGCCGGGGGAGGGCCGACAGATACGCAGTATTTT.

The V and J genes are TRBV6-1 and TRBJ2-7; D ambiguous. The CDR3 spans 15 residues. Germline assignment: CDR1 MNHNS and CDR2 SASEGT. Deletions cut 0 bases from V and 1 base from J, with 10 bases between. The CDR3 here is CASSEAGIESYEQYF. CDR3 DNA: TGTGCCAGCAGTGAAGCGGGGATAGAGTCCTACGAGCAGTACTTC.

Regarding this clonotype: Mismatch with germline at one junction end may stem from a read error. CDR3 sequence reads: CASSQDLDLTEELIF. The CDR3 bases are TGTGCCAGCAGCCAGGACCTAGATCTCACCGAGGAACTGATTTTT. The chain joins TRBV14 to TRBJ2-2; D ambiguous. The germline V gene has CDR1 SGHDN and CDR2 FVKESK. The CDR3 is made up of 15 amino acids. The whole variable domain, filled in from reference TRBV14 and TRBJ2-2, reads EAGVTQFPSHSVIEKGQTVTLRCDPISGHDNLYWYRRVMGKEIKFLLHFVKESKQDESGMPNNRFLAERTGGTYSTLKVQPAELEDSGVYFCASSQDLDLTEELIFGEGSRLTVL.

A note on this clonotype: One end of the junction varies from germline; a read error may be responsible. The CDR3 region is CTSNLMGGNYEQYF. The CDR3 nucleotides read TGTACCAGCAACTTGATGGGAGGGAACTACGAGCAGTACTTC. The V gene is TRBV11-1, the J gene TRBJ2-7; TRBD2 matches at 7 bases. CDR1 and CDR2 from the germline V gene are SGHAT and FQDESV (reference sequence). CDR3 length: 14 amino acids.

V and J are TRBV29-1 and TRBJ2-7; D not resolved. Germline loops: CDR1 SQVTM, CDR2 ANQGSEA. The CDR3 has 13 residues. The CDR3 loop is CSAGIGSRYEQYF. In DNA, the CDR3 is TGCAGTGCTGGGATAGGGTCCCGTTACGAGCAGTACTTC.

This clonotype was seen ten or more times. V and J are TRBV5-6 and TRBJ2-1, with a possible D match to TRBD2 (6 bases). The V gene lost 4 bases and the J gene lost 7 bases, with 18 bases spanning the gap. CDR3 length: 15 amino acids. In germline, CDR1 is SGHDT, CDR2 YYEEEE. The CDR3 coding sequence is TGTGCCAGCAGCCTAGAGCGGGCTTGGGGGAATGAGCAGTTCTTC. It translates to CASSLERAWGNEQFF.

Regarding this clonotype: Relative to the germline gene, one junction end is altered; a read error may explain this. The J gene is TRBJ2-1, the V gene TRBV6-5; a possible D gene is TRBD1 (5 bases). Per germline, CDR1 MNHEY and CDR2 SVGAGI. The length of the CDR3 is 13 residues. The CDR3 nucleotides read TGTGCCAGCGCAGTTAAGGGGCCTAATGAGCACTTCTTC. Its translation is CASAVKGPNEHFF.

J is TRBJ2-7 and V is TRBV29-1; 9 bases fit TRBD1. The CDR3 totals 15 residues. The V gene's germline CDR1 is SQVTM and CDR2 ANQGSEA. The CDR3 coding sequence is TGCAGTGCAACAAGGGGGGGACAGGGCTCCCACGTGCAGTACTTC. It codes for CSATRGGQGSHVQYF.

This clonotype was picked up many times. This chain uses TRBV10-3 with TRBJ2-3; D is ambiguous. The V end was cut by 6 bases, the J end by 0 bases, with 4 bases between. Germline lookup yields CDR1 ENHRY and CDR2 SYGVKD. The CDR3 has 12 residues. The CDR3 is CAIRESTDTQYF. The CDR3 DNA reads TGTGCCATCAGGGAAAGCACAGATACGCAGTATTTT.

Worth noting for this clonotype: At one of its ends the junction is not consistent with the germline gene, which may arise from a read error. V usage is TRBV28 and J usage is TRBJ2-5, with D unresolved. This CDR3 has 14 amino acids. Germline assignment: CDR1 MDHEN and CDR2 SYDVKM. CDR3 in DNA: TGTGCCGGCAGTTTACAGTATGATATAGAGACCCAGTACTTC. This encodes CAGSLQYDIETQYF.

Comments on this clonotype: A much bigger clone sits one base away, suggesting this may be a read error. V is TRBV11-2 and J is TRBJ2-5; 8 nucleotides line up with TRBD2. Germline values: CDR1 SGHAT, CDR2 FQNNGV. V trimming: 1 base; J trimming: 4 bases; junction bases outside the gene matches: 5. The CDR3 contains 15 residues. The CDR3 loop reads CASSLGAGARETQYF. CDR3 in DNA: TGTGCCAGCAGCTTAGGAGCGGGAGCTCGAGAGACCCAGTACTTC.

In its sample, this clonotype was seen many times. The chain recombines TRBV7-9 with TRBJ1-1; D unresolved. Looked up from germline, CDR1 is SEHNR and CDR2 is FQNEAQ (reference sequence). Trimming removed 4 bases at V and 0 bases at J, with 6 bases between. The CDR3 is made up of 13 amino acids. This CDR3 reads CASSWTVNTEAFF. CDR3 nucleotide sequence: TGTGCCAGCAGCTGGACGGTGAACACTGAAGCTTTCTTT.

The chain couples TRBV29-1 to TRBJ1-1; TRBD1 matches at 9 bases. The germline V gene has CDR1 SQVTM and CDR2 ANQGSEA. The junction had 12 bases not matched to a gene; V was cut back by 6 bases and J by 7 bases. The CDR3 is made up of 14 amino acids. In DNA, the CDR3 is TGCAGCGTAAAGGACAGGGGAGTGGCCATTGAAGCTTTCTTT. It yields the protein CSVKDRGVAIEAFF.

About this clonotype: One end of the junction does not line up with germline, which may come from a read error. This chain joins TRBV12-3 or TRBV12-4 and TRBJ2-7, with D possibly TRBD2 on 5 matching bases. The CDR3 runs to 14 residues. The CDR3: CVSSFLGSSYEEYF. CDR3 nucleotides: TGTGTCAGCAGTTTTCTTGGGAGCTCATACGAGGAGTACTTC.

The rearrangement uses TRBV2 and TRBJ1-5; D not resolved. This CDR3 has 14 residues. Germline CDR1 and CDR2: SNHLY and FYNNEI. The ends were cut back, 2 bases at V and 6 bases at J, with 11 bases in the middle. CDR3 residues: CASSESSPAQPQHF. DNA of the CDR3: TGTGCCAGCAGTGAATCTTCGCCGGCTCAGCCCCAGCATTTT.

V usage is TRBV4-1 and J usage is TRBJ2-5; D tentatively fits TRBD1 or TRBD2 (6 bases each). Per germline, CDR1 MGHRA and CDR2 YSYEKL. Trimming removed 4 bases from V and 5 bases from J, with 23 bases in between. The CDR3 is made up of 17 amino acids. Here the CDR3 DNA reads TGCGCCAGCAGCCGTGAAAGGGGGGTATTCGGAGGGGAGACCCAGTACTTC. Translation gives CASSRERGVFGGETQYF.

This clonotype was seen just once. The chain uses TRBV20-1 and TRBJ2-3, with 11 positions matching TRBD2. Germline assignment: CDR1 DFQATT and CDR2 SNEGSKA (reference sequence). This CDR3 is 16 amino acids long. With V trimmed by 2 bases and J by 6 bases, 10 bases remained unmatched. CDR3 in DNA: TGCAGTGCTAGACCCATGACTAGCGGGACAACTGATACGCAGTATTTT. Residues: CSARPMTSGTTDTQYF.

To note about this clonotype: Given a much more abundant clone one base away, this may be a read error. The rearrangement links TRBV7-3 to TRBJ2-2, with D unclear. CDR3 length: 14 residues. Germline V gene sequence: CDR1 SGHTA, CDR2 FQGTGA. Trimming cost V 5 bases and J 4 bases, with 11 bases left between them. CDR3 DNA: TGTGCCAGCAGCCAACGACCATCCACCGGGGAGCTGTTTTTT. It yields the protein CASSQRPSTGELFF.

Details on this clonotype: The junction does not match germline at one end; this may be a read error. The chain combines TRBV5-1 with TRBJ1-4; 11 bases line up with TRBD1. Germline V gene sequence: CDR1 SGHRS, CDR2 YFSETQ. The CDR3 is 15 residues long. CDR3: CPSSGQGASNEKLFF. CDR3 coding DNA: TGCCCCAGCAGCGGACAGGGGGCGTCGAATGAAAAACTGTTTTTT. The full variable domain, in which reference TRBV5-1 and TRBJ1-4 provide the parts outside the CDR3, is KAGVTQTPRYLIKTRGQQVTLSCSPISGHRSVSWYQQTPGQGLQFLFEYFSETQRNKGNFPGRFSGRQFSNSRSEMNVSTLELGDSALYLCPSSGQGASNEKLFFGSGTQLSVL.